The 14 T cell receptor beta chains below all came from one sample that was sequenced in a study of identical twins. TCRdb processed the 5' RACE reads anew with MiXCR; each CDR3 protein has one entry. This table has around 470,000 distinct CDR3 sequences, approximately 15% appearing once. The same sample was also used in a study of yellow fever vaccine responses in identical twins.

The sequencing sample was made of CD4+ T cells sorted from blood. These TCRs come from a woman under 30 in good health.

This clonotype occurred a few times. The chain carries TRBV28 and TRBJ2-3; TRBD1 matches 9 bases. Germline V gene lookup returns CDR1 MDHEN and CDR2 SYDVKM. J lost 4 bases, V lost 3 bases, and 5 bases had no gene match. CDR3 length equals 15 residues. The CDR3 sequence: CASSFPGQGPDTQYF. CDR3 bases: TGTGCCAGCAGTTTCCCCGGACAGGGGCCAGATACGCAGTATTTT.

This clonotype was detected ten times or more. The chain uses TRBV6-5 and TRBJ2-3; D call uncertain. Trimming cost V 1 base and J 1 base, with 12 bases left between them. Germline CDR1 is MNHEY and CDR2 is SVGAGI. This CDR3 region has 16 residues. In nucleotides, the CDR3 is TGTGCCAGCAGTTACTACAGCCTGAGTGGCACAGATACGCAGTATTTT. The encoded protein is CASSYYSLSGTDTQYF.

This clonotype was seen repeatedly, ten times or more. The chain couples TRBV20-1 to TRBJ2-7; D ambiguous. The V end lost 1 base, the J end lost 7 bases, and 8 bases lay between the germline ends. The CDR3 contains 11 residues. CDR1 and CDR2 (germline): DFQATT, SNEGSKA (reference sequence). The CDR3 here is CSARGEREQYF. In DNA form, the CDR3 reads TGCAGTGCTAGAGGGGAACGGGAGCAGTACTTC.

In this sample, this clonotype turned up many times. The chain is built from TRBV4-2 and TRBJ2-7, with D uncertain. CDR1 and CDR2 (germline): LGHNA, YNFKEQ. V lost 1 base and J lost 2, with 12 bases in between. The CDR3 is 15 amino acids. CDR3: CASSQAFESTYEQYF. The CDR3, as DNA: TGTGCCAGCAGCCAAGCTTTCGAATCTACCTACGAGCAGTACTTC.

This clonotype was seen a few times. The junction shows a germline mismatch at one end, possibly a read error. CDR3 region: CLARDRVRGTEAFF. The DNA for the CDR3 is TGCTTAGCCCGGGACAGGGTTCGGGGAACTGAAGCTTTCTTT. V gene TRBV27 combines with J gene TRBJ1-1; 9 nucleotides match TRBD1. Germline V gives CDR1 MNHEY, CDR2 SMNVEV (reference sequence). CDR3 length: 14 amino acids.

This clonotype has only a few counts. The chain is built from TRBV20-1 and TRBJ2-3; TRBD1 agrees at 9 bases. Trimming at V came to 6 bases and at J to 3 bases, leaving 7 bases not matched to a gene. Germline V lookup: CDR1 DFQATT, CDR2 SNEGSKA (reference sequence). The CDR3 covers 14 residues. The CDR3 DNA reads TGCAGTGCGGAAGGACAGGGGTGGACAGATACGCAGTATTTT. Protein product: CSAEGQGWTDTQYF.

This chain uses TRBV20-1 with TRBJ1-3; a weak D match, TRBD1 (6 bases). Germline V gene lookup returns CDR1 DFQATT and CDR2 SNEGSKA (reference sequence). V gave up 1 base and J gave up 3 bases, with 10 bases separating them. There are 14 residues in the CDR3. This CDR3 is CSARARGHGNTIYF. The CDR3 DNA sequence: TGCAGTGCTAGAGCCAGGGGTCATGGAAACACCATATATTTT.

The chain uses TRBV7-2 and TRBJ2-7; 7 bases match TRBD1. This CDR3 contains 14 residues. The J segment lost 5 bases and the V segment lost 7 bases, leaving 11 bases of the junction unmatched. CDR1 and CDR2 (germline): SGHTA, FQGNSA. The CDR3 DNA reads TGTGCCAGCACCCTATCGGCAGGGGGTGACGAGCAGTACTTC. Protein product: CASTLSAGGDEQYF.

The chain uses TRBV30 and TRBJ1-6; 8 positions agree with TRBD1. CDR1 and CDR2 from the germline V gene are GTSNPN and SVGIG (reference sequence). The CDR3 extends over 13 amino acids. The V segment lost 4 bases and the J segment 7 bases; nucleotides outside the gene matches: 3. The CDR3 nucleotides read TGTGCCTGGATGGGACAGGCCAATTCACCCCTCCACTTT. Its translation: CAWMGQANSPLHF.

V gene TRBV2 combines with J gene TRBJ2-7, with a tentative D call TRBD1 (5 bases). The CDR3 has 13 amino acids. Trimming pared 5 bases from V and 6 bases from J, leaving 14 bases between. Germline-derived CDR1 and CDR2 are SNHLY and FYNNEI. CDR3 sequence: CASSTDQGSEQYF. The CDR3 DNA is TGTGCCAGCAGTACGGATCAGGGTTCCGAGCAGTACTTC.

In its sample, this clonotype was seen once. The DNA of the CDR3 is TGTGCCAGCAGTTCATCGGGACAGGGTGGTTCACCCCTCCACTTT. This sequence encodes CASSSSGQGGSPLHF. The chain links TRBV12-3 or TRBV12-4 to TRBJ1-6; TRBD1 agrees at 9 bases. Trimming removed 4 bases from V and 9 bases from J; junction bases left unmatched: 7. The CDR3 length is 15 residues.

For the CDR3, the DNA is TGCGCCAGCAGCTTATCGGGGTCCCCCAATCAGCCCCAGCATTTT. This encodes CASSLSGSPNQPQHF. The chain has TRBV5-1 and TRBJ1-5; D is unresolved. The CDR3 consists of 15 residues. V shed 2 bases and J shed 3 bases, with 12 bases lying between them. CDR1 SGHRS and CDR2 YFSETQ come from the germline V gene.

The V gene is TRBV20-1, the J gene TRBJ2-7, with 9 bases aligning to TRBD1. CDR1 DFQATT and CDR2 SNEGSKA come from the germline V gene (reference sequence). The CDR3 sequence is 16 residues long. Germline trimming cut 0 bases from V and 2 bases from J; bases unmatched to any gene: 8. The CDR3 reads CSARDYGTGNPYEQYF. DNA for the CDR3: TGCAGTGCTAGAGATTACGGGACAGGGAACCCCTACGAGCAGTACTTC.

The CDR3 loop is CASSPGRRDEKLFF. CDR3 sequence (DNA): TGTGCCAGCAGTCCGGGACGGAGGGATGAAAAACTGTTTTTT. The rearrangement uses TRBV28 and TRBJ1-4; tentatively, D is TRBD1 (5 bases). Germline V gives CDR1 MDHEN, CDR2 SYDVKM. The CDR3 covers 14 residues. V lost 5 bases and J lost 6, with 13 bases in between.